This T cell receptor (beta chain) was captured in a study of OX40 agonist ivuxolimab in advanced cancers. About the research overall: An anti-OX40 (CD134) antibody with agonistic activity, ivuxolimab, was administered to patients. Three dose-escalation patients had partial responses: one with hepatocellular carcinoma and two with cutaneous melanoma. Mean age 60 years, range roughly 20 to 85; approximately 80% male. Patients enrolled in dose escalation were diagnosed with hepatocellular carcinoma, melanoma, renal cell or head and neck cancer.

Sequencing used immunoSEQ multiplex PCR; TCRdb keeps in-frame clones, though not all of them. The sample records 75,000 to 100,000 clones, roughly nine tenths being singletons. There are 15 residues in the CDR3. Trimming cost V 3 bases and J 9 bases, with 21 bases left between them. The germline V gene encodes CDR1 LGHNA and CDR2 YSLEER. This sample comprised CD4+ or CD8+ T cells sorted from blood, obtained in a trial of the OX40 agonist ivuxolimab. V and J are TRBV4-3 and TRBJ2-7; D possibly uses TRBD1 or TRBD2 (5 bases each). The sequence came from an adult with an advanced solid tumor such as melanoma, head and neck, liver or kidney cancer. The CDR3 spells CASSQQVGTQSRQYF. CDR3 bases: TGCGCCAGCAGCCAGCAGGTCGGGACGCAGAGTAGGCAGTACTTC.